This T cell receptor beta chain is drawn from a study of T cell responses to AZD1222 COVID-19 vaccine (dated by TCRdb to about 2021). About the full investigation: A total of more than 230 trial participants underwent TCR sequencing, of whom 200 to 220 received two doses of AZD1222 and some 25 received two doses of the MenACWY control vaccine. Trial participants were enrolled into age subgroups of 18-55, 56-69 and 70-plus years, which contained about 150, 28 and 57 TCR-sequenced participants, respectively.

Including cysteine and phenylalanine, the CDR3 has 16 amino acids. The sequence is cut down to CDR3 DNA, 48 bases in frame from base 1. V gives up 5 bases and J gives up 4 bases, and the segment between their germline ends measures 19 bases. Looking up the germline V gene (reference sequence) yields CDR1 SEHNR and CDR2 FQNEAQ. With regard to this clone: Its cognate antigen has yet to be identified. There are no base qualities to consult, and no much larger clone falls within one base.

What the time point label conveys for this sample: about 28 days (+/-7) after the second vaccine dose. AZD1222 recipients whose second dose came at about 4 weeks and those whose second dose came at about 12 weeks were combined into one group, since spike-specific TCR depth and breadth did not differ between the two schedules. Vaccinee samples were obtained from the UK trials COV001 and COV002, which included a single-blind randomized controlled phase 2/3 trial of AZD1222 (ChAdOx1 nCoV-19) in healthy adults. For TCRbeta chain sequencing, PBMC samples from trial participants were taken at day 0 and at day 28 after the second dose. Summary of the overall study and its limitations: Participants were mostly white British, with more females than males. The authors suggested clonal diversity may have been underestimated. Reportedly, almost half of the unique spike-specific TCRs recognized epitopes lying outside the regions that are mutated in the B.1.351 and B.1.1.7 variants. Conclusions about previously exposed vaccinees are limited because only five to seven AZD1222 recipients were SARS-CoV-2 seropositive at baseline. The 56-69-year group was small, and its depth increase did not reach significance, likely because of low power. No day 14 peak-response samples were available, so repertoires were characterized only after the peak T cell response. After two AZD1222 doses, spike-specific TCR breadth and depth were significantly higher than at day 0 and than in MenACWY recipients. Vaccine-associated CD4 TCRs spanned the whole spike protein, with dominant responses in regions 160-218 and 743-854.

The CDR3 regions of human TCRbeta chains were subjected to immunosequencing. Regarding the original processing steps: TCRs in the repertoires were compared against a reference library of SARS-CoV-2-specific TCRs that had been generated with the MIRA antigen-specificity platform. Breadth was defined as the fraction of unique TCRs that were SARS-CoV-2-associated, and depth was defined as the fraction of total T cells that were SARS-CoV-2-associated. Using the MIRA data, each spike-specific TCR was assigned both to the spike region to which the TCR was reactive and to a CD4 or CD8 class. Log10-transformed breadth and depth values were compared by one-way ANOVA with Sidak's multiple comparisons tests. The source is immuneACCESS, and TCRdb retained only in-frame sequences with V and J called. Part of the clones is not carried over; for the studies checked, unresolved V genes explain less than half of this, and the remainder is unexplained. D and trimming come from the DNA, and the V and J calls and clone size come from that table. This sample is represented by around 150,000 clones; 92% of them were singletons. The top ten clonotypes cover 3.3% of the sample.

The sequence was obtained from an adult who received the AZD1222 COVID-19 vaccine. The receptor chain draws on TRBV7-9 and TRBJ2-3; matching of 6 bases hints at TRBD1 as the D gene. The source was peripheral blood, collected 28 days after the second AZD1222 dose. At the DNA level, the sequence is TGTGCCAGCAGCGGCGTTGCAGGGGCGCAAGCAGATACGCAGTATTTT. This sequence encodes CASSGVAGAQADTQYF.